A selection of T cell receptor beta chains follows, all from one sample in a study of control samples from healthy donors and cancer patients. Measured with immunoSEQ multiplex PCR; TCRdb has only the in-frame clones, and not every one. The table records approximately 170,000 clones, 90% of them present only once. The sequenced material came from blood. These receptors all come from a woman aged 45-60 years in good health. Each CDR3 is given with its conserved first and last residue. Each record gives: CDR3 DNA, CDR3 protein, clone size, V gene, D gene, J gene. A D gene is named only where the DNA matches it firmly. Clone sizes are given selectively: once, few, many, or a class where the clone is expanded.

CDR3 DNA: TGCAGCGGTAACCAGGGAAGCGATGGCTACACCTTC
CDR3 protein: CSGNQGSDGYTF
clone size: -
V gene: TRBV29-1
D gene: -
J gene: TRBJ1-2

CDR3 DNA: TGTGCCAGCAGCCCGTGGGACGGGGGGGGAAACATTCAGTACTTC
CDR3 protein: CASSPWDGGGNIQYF
clone size: -
V gene: TRBV28
D gene: TRBD2
J gene: TRBJ2-4

CDR3 DNA: TGCGCCAGCAGCCAAGATAGCGACACCATATATTTT
CDR3 protein: CASSQDSDTIYF
clone size: many
V gene: TRBV4-3
D gene: -
J gene: TRBJ1-3

CDR3 DNA: TGTGTCACCCAGGAACAGGGGAACACTGAAGCTTTCTTT
CDR3 protein: CVTQEQGNTEAFF
clone size: -
V gene: TRBV15
D gene: -
J gene: TRBJ1-1

CDR3 DNA: TGTGCCACCAGTGATTTGGGGACAGGGTCCTCTAACTATGGCTACACCTTC
CDR3 protein: CATSDLGTGSSNYGYTF
clone size: -
V gene: TRBV24-1
D gene: TRBD1
J gene: TRBJ1-2

CDR3 DNA: TGCGCCAGCGGGAGGGAGGGTGTCACTGAAGCTTTCTTT
CDR3 protein: CASGREGVTEAFF
clone size: -
V gene: TRBV5-1
D gene: -
J gene: TRBJ1-1

CDR3 DNA: TGTGCCAGCTCGCCGGGACAGATTGGAAACATTCAGTACTTC
CDR3 protein: CASSPGQIGNIQYF
clone size: -
V gene: TRBV18
D gene: TRBD1
J gene: TRBJ2-4

CDR3 DNA: TGTGCCACCAGCGGGGTCAGCAGACGGAATGGCTACACCTTC
CDR3 protein: CATSGVSRRNGYTF
clone size: -
V gene: TRBV15
D gene: -
J gene: TRBJ1-2

CDR3 DNA: TGTGCCAGCAGCACCTCGGGGGGACCCAGGACCTACTATGGCTACACCTTC
CDR3 protein: CASSTSGGPRTYYGYTF
clone size: few
V gene: TRBV5-5
D gene: -
J gene: TRBJ1-2

CDR3 DNA: TGTGCCAGCAGTTTATCCAGGGACCTCCTGGATGAGCAGTACTTC
CDR3 protein: CASSLSRDLLDEQYF
clone size: -
V gene: TRBV27
D gene: -
J gene: TRBJ2-7

CDR3 DNA: TGCGCCAGCAGCCGCACCGGGACAGGGATGGCCAAAAACATTCAGTACTTC
CDR3 protein: CASSRTGTGMAKNIQYF
clone size: -
V gene: TRBV5-1
D gene: TRBD1
J gene: TRBJ2-4

CDR3 DNA: TGTGCCAGCAGTTCTCTAGATACGCAGTATTTT
CDR3 protein: CASSSLDTQYF
clone size: once
V gene: TRBV14
D gene: -
J gene: TRBJ2-3

CDR3 DNA: TGTGCCAGCAGCGGGCCGACTAGCGGTTCCTACAATGAGCAGTTCTTC
CDR3 protein: CASSGPTSGSYNEQFF
clone size: -
V gene: TRBV13
D gene: TRBD2
J gene: TRBJ2-1

CDR3 DNA: TGCGCCAGCAGTGTGGGGGACAGGGGTGAAGCTTTCTTT
CDR3 protein: CASSVGDRGEAFF
clone size: -
V gene: TRBV5-1
D gene: TRBD1
J gene: TRBJ1-1

CDR3 DNA: TGTGCCAGCACCGGACCTCCCGCGACTGAAGCTTTCTTT
CDR3 protein: CASTGPPATEAFF
clone size: -
V gene: TRBV28
D gene: -
J gene: TRBJ1-1

CDR3 DNA: TGTGCCAGCAGTTACTCGAGCAGGGGGCCCACGGGTGGGCAGTTCTTC
CDR3 protein: CASSYSSRGPTGGQFF
clone size: -
V gene: TRBV6-2/TRBV6-3
D gene: TRBD1
J gene: TRBJ2-1

CDR3 DNA: TGTGCCAGCAGTGACTATCAGGCGGCACGTGTTGGCTACACCTTC
CDR3 protein: CASSDYQAARVGYTF
clone size: -
V gene: TRBV25-1
D gene: -
J gene: TRBJ1-2

CDR3 DNA: TGTGCCAGCAGCTTGAGACTAGCGGGATCCCTCGAGACCCAGTACTTC
CDR3 protein: CASSLRLAGSLETQYF
clone size: -
V gene: TRBV5-4
D gene: TRBD2
J gene: TRBJ2-5

CDR3 DNA: TGTGCCAGCAGCCCACCTAGCAGGGGTACGCAGTATTTT
CDR3 protein: CASSPPSRGTQYF
clone size: -
V gene: TRBV7-2
D gene: -
J gene: TRBJ2-3

CDR3 DNA: TGTGCCAGCAGCCCCGGACAGGCTGAAGCTTTCTTT
CDR3 protein: CASSPGQAEAFF
clone size: -
V gene: TRBV11-2
D gene: TRBD1
J gene: TRBJ1-1

CDR3 DNA: TGTGCCAGCAGGAGCTTGGGGGAGGGAAACACCATATATTTT
CDR3 protein: CASRSLGEGNTIYF
clone size: -
V gene: TRBV6-5
D gene: -
J gene: TRBJ1-3

CDR3 DNA: TGTGCCAGCAGCCCTCTAGCGGGGTACCAAGAGACCCAGTACTTC
CDR3 protein: CASSPLAGYQETQYF
clone size: -
V gene: TRBV7-3
D gene: TRBD2
J gene: TRBJ2-5

CDR3 DNA: TGTGCCACCAGCACCGGCAGCCCCGTTGGGACTGGAAACACCATATATTTT
CDR3 protein: CATSTGSPVGTGNTIYF
clone size: once
V gene: TRBV15
D gene: -
J gene: TRBJ1-3

CDR3 DNA: TGTGCCAGCAGTTTAAGTTCTAGTCGTGGCGGGCGTGAGCAGTACTTC
CDR3 protein: CASSLSSSRGGREQYF
clone size: -
V gene: TRBV27
D gene: -
J gene: TRBJ2-7

CDR3 DNA: TGTGCCAGCAGTTTCGTCCCAGACACTGAAGCTTTCTTT
CDR3 protein: CASSFVPDTEAFF
clone size: -
V gene: TRBV27
D gene: -
J gene: TRBJ1-1

CDR3 DNA: TGTGCCAGCAGCTTAAGATGGCTAACCACTAATGAAAAACTGTTTTTT
CDR3 protein: CASSLRWLTTNEKLFF
clone size: once
V gene: TRBV7-8
D gene: -
J gene: TRBJ1-4

CDR3 DNA: TGTGCCAGCAGCTATGGGACTAGCGGGAGGAAGACCGGGGAGCTGTTTTTT
CDR3 protein: CASSYGTSGRKTGELFF
clone size: -
V gene: TRBV14
D gene: TRBD2
J gene: TRBJ2-2

CDR3 DNA: TGTGCCAGCAGCTCCCAGACATCTGCGGGGGAGACCCAGTACTTC
CDR3 protein: CASSSQTSAGETQYF
clone size: once
V gene: TRBV7-6
D gene: -
J gene: TRBJ2-5

CDR3 DNA: TGTGCCTGGAGTGACGGGGCTTTTATCGGCGGCTCTGGAAACACCATATATTTT
CDR3 protein: CAWSDGAFIGGSGNTIYF
clone size: -
V gene: TRBV30
D gene: -
J gene: TRBJ1-3

CDR3 DNA: TGTGCCAGTAGTAGACTTTCCTCTGGAGGCAGAGCAACTAATGAAAAACTGTTTTTT
CDR3 protein: CASSRLSSGGRATNEKLFF
clone size: -
V gene: TRBV19
D gene: -
J gene: TRBJ1-4

CDR3 DNA: TGTGCCAGCAGTTGGAACGGAGTTGGGCCCTACGAGCAGTACTTC
CDR3 protein: CASSWNGVGPYEQYF
clone size: -
V gene: TRBV27
D gene: -
J gene: TRBJ2-7

CDR3 DNA: TGTGCCAGCAGCCAAGATATCGGGTTCTCTGGGGCCAACGTCCTGACTTTC
CDR3 protein: CASSQDIGFSGANVLTF
clone size: -
V gene: TRBV14
D gene: -
J gene: TRBJ2-6

CDR3 DNA: TGTGCCAGCAGCCCGAATCAGTGGTACGAGCAGTACTTC
CDR3 protein: CASSPNQWYEQYF
clone size: -
V gene: TRBV7-9
D gene: -
J gene: TRBJ2-7

CDR3 DNA: TGCAGTGCTAGAGATGACACTGAAGCTTTCTTT
CDR3 protein: CSARDDTEAFF
clone size: -
V gene: TRBV20-1
D gene: -
J gene: TRBJ1-1

CDR3 DNA: TGTGCCAGTAGTCTCCGGGACAGGGTAAGCGGGCAGCCCCAGCATTTT
CDR3 protein: CASSLRDRVSGQPQHF
clone size: -
V gene: TRBV19
D gene: TRBD1
J gene: TRBJ1-5

CDR3 DNA: TGTGCCAGCAGCTTGACAGCCGGGAATTCACCCCTCCACTTT
CDR3 protein: CASSLTAGNSPLHF
clone size: -
V gene: TRBV7-2
D gene: -
J gene: TRBJ1-6

CDR3 DNA: TGTGCCAGCACCGAGACAGGCACTGAAGCTTTCTTT
CDR3 protein: CASTETGTEAFF
clone size: -
V gene: TRBV2
D gene: -
J gene: TRBJ1-1

CDR3 DNA: TGTGCCAGCAGTTTAGGCCTTTCGGCCCTCCACTTT
CDR3 protein: CASSLGLSALHF
clone size: -
V gene: TRBV12-3/TRBV12-4
D gene: -
J gene: TRBJ1-6

CDR3 DNA: TGTGCCAGCAGCCAGAAGGGCGTGGCCACCGGGGAGCTGTTTTTT
CDR3 protein: CASSQKGVATGELFF
clone size: -
V gene: TRBV4-2
D gene: -
J gene: TRBJ2-2

CDR3 DNA: TGTGCCAGCAGTACCCTAGCGGGATTTAAATACGAGCAGTACTTC
CDR3 protein: CASSTLAGFKYEQYF
clone size: -
V gene: TRBV27
D gene: TRBD2
J gene: TRBJ2-7

CDR3 DNA: TGTGCCAGCAGCCAAGATCGATTTGCTAGCGCATACAATGAGCAGTTCTTC
CDR3 protein: CASSQDRFASAYNEQFF
clone size: -
V gene: TRBV4-2
D gene: -
J gene: TRBJ2-1

CDR3 DNA: TGCGCCAGCAGCCGAGACAGTAATGAAAAACTGTTTTTT
CDR3 protein: CASSRDSNEKLFF
clone size: -
V gene: TRBV5-1
D gene: -
J gene: TRBJ1-4

CDR3 DNA: TGTGCCAGCAGAAGTCCGGGGTCACCCCTCCACTTT
CDR3 protein: CASRSPGSPLHF
clone size: -
V gene: TRBV5-4
D gene: -
J gene: TRBJ1-6

CDR3 DNA: TGTGCCAGCCAACTAGCGGGCGGGCAGACCCAGTACTTC
CDR3 protein: CASQLAGGQTQYF
clone size: -
V gene: TRBV10-3
D gene: TRBD2
J gene: TRBJ2-5

CDR3 DNA: TGTGCCAGCAGCGCGAGCGGACAGGGTGGCACTGAAGCTTTCTTT
CDR3 protein: CASSASGQGGTEAFF
clone size: once
V gene: TRBV7-9
D gene: TRBD1
J gene: TRBJ1-1

CDR3 DNA: TGTGCCAGCAGGAAACAGGGAGATCAGCCCCAGCATTTT
CDR3 protein: CASRKQGDQPQHF
clone size: -
V gene: TRBV5-8
D gene: -
J gene: TRBJ1-5

CDR3 DNA: TGTGCCAGCAGCCCACTAGGTGCAGATACGCAGTATTTT
CDR3 protein: CASSPLGADTQYF
clone size: -
V gene: TRBV7-9
D gene: -
J gene: TRBJ2-3

CDR3 DNA: TGTGCCAGCAGCTCGGGGACTCAAGAGACCCAGTACTTC
CDR3 protein: CASSSGTQETQYF
clone size: -
V gene: TRBV7-3
D gene: -
J gene: TRBJ2-5

CDR3 DNA: TGTGCCAGCAGCGGACGGAGCTCTGGGGCCAACGTCCTGACTTTC
CDR3 protein: CASSGRSSGANVLTF
clone size: -
V gene: TRBV14
D gene: -
J gene: TRBJ2-6

CDR3 DNA: TGTGCCAGCAGCCTTTTACAGGGGGCAGGTGGCTACACCTTC
CDR3 protein: CASSLLQGAGGYTF
clone size: -
V gene: TRBV6-2/TRBV6-3
D gene: TRBD1
J gene: TRBJ1-2

CDR3 DNA: TGTGCCAGCAGCGTAAGGCCGGTCGGCGCAGATACGCAGTATTTT
CDR3 protein: CASSVRPVGADTQYF
clone size: -
V gene: TRBV9
D gene: -
J gene: TRBJ2-3